This paragraph covers one T cell receptor (beta chain) sequence. Germline CDR1 is SNHLY and CDR2 is FYNNEI. J lost 5 bases, V lost 7 bases, and 7 bases had no gene match. This CDR3 spans 14 amino acids. PCR involved 60 Vbeta and 13 Jbeta primers. TCRdb's copy holds only in-frame clones and misses some; the assay was immunoSEQ multiplex PCR. The sample holds about 110,000 clones, around 67% seen once. This sample is drawn from a study of cytomegalovirus exposure and HLA in healthy donors. V is TRBV2 and J is TRBJ1-5; TRBD1 matches 8 bases. This receptor was taken from a woman aged 40 to 50 in good health and CMV-seropositive. Sequencing was carried out using PBMCs. The CDR3 sequence: CASKHDRGHQPQHF. The CDR3 DNA sequence: TGTGCCAGCAAACATGACAGGGGTCATCAGCCCCAGCATTTT.